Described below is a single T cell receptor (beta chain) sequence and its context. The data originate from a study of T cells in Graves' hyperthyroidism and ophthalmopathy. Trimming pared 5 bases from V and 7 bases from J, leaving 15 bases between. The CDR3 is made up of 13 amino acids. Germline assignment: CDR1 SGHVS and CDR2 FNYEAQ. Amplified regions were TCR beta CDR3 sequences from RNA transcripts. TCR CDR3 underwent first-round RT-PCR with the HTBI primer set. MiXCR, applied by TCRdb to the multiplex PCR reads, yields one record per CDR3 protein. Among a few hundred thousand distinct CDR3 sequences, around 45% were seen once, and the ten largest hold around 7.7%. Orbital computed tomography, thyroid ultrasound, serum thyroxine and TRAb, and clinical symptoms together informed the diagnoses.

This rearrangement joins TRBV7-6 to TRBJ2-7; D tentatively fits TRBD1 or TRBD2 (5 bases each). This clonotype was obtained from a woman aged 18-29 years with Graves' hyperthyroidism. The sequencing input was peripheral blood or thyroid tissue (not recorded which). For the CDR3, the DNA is TGTGCCAGCAGCAGGGGCCTCCGAGGGGAGCAGTACTTC. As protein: CASSRGLRGEQYF.